The rows below give T cell receptor beta chains drawn from one sample of a study of shared clonotypes between healthy human individuals. Sequenced by immunoSEQ multiplex PCR; TCRdb stores in-frame clones only, minus some. This table has 530,000 or so clones, 75% to 80% appearing once. What was sequenced was PBMCs. These receptors were taken from a woman between 40 and 50 years old in good health. Some clones in this sample may be carry-over from other donors' samples. CDR3s include the opening cysteine and the closing phenylalanine or tryptophan. A D gene is named only where the DNA matches it firmly. Rows may omit the clone size; those that give it use once, few, many or a size class.

j_gene | abundance | d_gene | len | v_gene | CDR3nt | CDR3aa
TRBJ2-5 | once | TRBD1 | 16 | TRBV7-2 | TGTGCCAGCAGCCCTCGCTTCGGACAGGGGCCCGAGACCCAGTACTTC | CASSPRFGQGPETQYF
TRBJ1-4 | - | - | 16 | TRBV18 | TGTGCCAGCTCATCACGGCGGGACACAACTAATGAAAAACTGTTTTTT | CASSSRRDTTNEKLFF
TRBJ2-1 | many | TRBD2 | 20 | TRBV13 | TGTGCCAGCAGCCAAATCACTCCGGGACTAGCGGGAGAAGCCTACAATGAGCAGTTCTTC | CASSQITPGLAGEAYNEQFF
TRBJ2-1 | - | - | 13 | TRBV7-9 | TGTGCCAGCAGCTTAGAAGCGGACAATGAGCAGTTCTTC | CASSLEADNEQFF
TRBJ2-7 | - | TRBD2 | 15 | TRBV9 | TGTGCCAGCAGCTTAATGGGGACTAGCGGATACGAGCAGTACTTC | CASSLMGTSGYEQYF
TRBJ1-5 | few | - | 13 | TRBV6-1 | TGTGCCAGCAGTGGAAATAGCAATCAGCCCCAGCATTTT | CASSGNSNQPQHF
TRBJ2-2 | few | - | 15 | TRBV28 | TGTGCCAGCAGGAGTATGGGACAGAACACCGGGGAGCTGTTTTTT | CASRSMGQNTGELFF
TRBJ2-5 | once | TRBD1 | 14 | TRBV7-9 | TGTGCCAGCAGCCGAGGACAGGTTCAAGAGACCCAGTACTTC | CASSRGQVQETQYF
TRBJ1-5 | once | TRBD1 | 15 | TRBV7-3 | TGTGCCAGCAGCTTAGACAGGGCCATGAATCAGCCCCAGCATTTT | CASSLDRAMNQPQHF
TRBJ2-5 | few | - | 13 | TRBV2 | TGTGCCAGCAGCACGAACGGACAAGAGACCCAGTACTTC | CASSTNGQETQYF
TRBJ2-3 | - | - | 15 | TRBV15 | TGTGCCACCAGCCTGGGATCAGCGGGCCGAGATACGCAGTATTTT | CATSLGSAGRDTQYF
TRBJ2-1 | - | TRBD2 | 18 | TRBV19 | TGTGCCAGTAGTATAGATGCCCGACTAGCGGGAGGGTACAATGAGCAGTTCTTC | CASSIDARLAGGYNEQFF
TRBJ2-3 | - | - | 14 | TRBV6-5 | TGTGCCAGCAGTTACTCCGAAAGCCCGGATACGCAGTATTTT | CASSYSESPDTQYF
TRBJ1-1 | few | - | 12 | TRBV28 | TGTGCCAGCACAGACAGATACACTGAAGCTTTCTTT | CASTDRYTEAFF
TRBJ2-1 | - | - | 16 | TRBV5-1 | TGCGCCAGCAGCTTGGTGGCGGTAAGCTCCTACAATGAGCAGTTCTTC | CASSLVAVSSYNEQFF
TRBJ2-2 | - | TRBD1 | 17 | TRBV19 | TGTGCCAGTAGTATAGACGGACAGGGGTTTAACACCGGGGAGCTGTTTTTT | CASSIDGQGFNTGELFF
TRBJ2-7 | - | - | 14 | TRBV28 | TGTGCCAGCAGCATTAGGGTATTAGGGTACGAGCAGTACTTC | CASSIRVLGYEQYF
TRBJ1-3 | - | - | 14 | TRBV10-3 | TGTGCCATCAGCGAATACCAGACTGGAAACACCATATATTTT | CAISEYQTGNTIYF
TRBJ1-3 | - | TRBD1 | 21 | TRBV18 | TGTGCCAGCTCACCCATATCCCGATACCGTGACAGGGAAGGTCCTGGAAACACCATATATTTT | CASSPISRYRDREGPGNTIYF
TRBJ1-2 | - | - | 12 | TRBV30 | TGTGCCTGGAGTGTAACGGACTATGGCTACACCTTC | CAWSVTDYGYTF
TRBJ2-7 | - | - | 16 | TRBV7-9 | TGTGCCAGCAGCTTAGCCACGACAGAGGCCACCTACGAGCAGTACTTC | CASSLATTEATYEQYF
TRBJ2-7 | few | TRBD1 | 12 | TRBV10-3 | TGTGCCATCAGGGACAGGGTGGGAGAGCAGTACTTC | CAIRDRVGEQYF
TRBJ2-5 | - | - | 14 | TRBV19 | TGTGCCAGTAGTATTGACGGAAACCAAGAGACCCAGTACTTC | CASSIDGNQETQYF
TRBJ2-5 | - | - | 14 | TRBV5-1 | TGCGCCAGCAGCTTGATCAATCCCCAAGAGACCCAGTACTTC | CASSLINPQETQYF
TRBJ2-7 | - | TRBD2 | 14 | TRBV10-2 | TGCGCCAGCAGTGAGTTTGCTAGCGGGAGTTTGCAGTACTTC | CASSEFASGSLQYF
TRBJ1-1 | - | TRBD1 | 14 | TRBV9 | TGTGCCAGCAGCGACATCAGGGGGCGCGGTGAAGCTTTCTTT | CASSDIRGRGEAFF
TRBJ1-5 | once | - | 13 | TRBV6-5 | TGTGCCAGTGCAAGGGATGTGAATCAGCCCCAGCATTTT | CASARDVNQPQHF
TRBJ2-3 | - | TRBD2 | 16 | TRBV11-2 | TGTGCCAGCAGCTTCAGGGCGGGAGGGGGCACAGATACGCAGTATTTT | CASSFRAGGGTDTQYF
TRBJ2-7 | - | - | 15 | TRBV14 | TGTGCCAGCAGCCAAGTTGGCAGACAGCCCCTCAAGCAGTACTTC | CASSQVGRQPLKQYF
TRBJ2-3 | once | TRBD2 | 16 | TRBV19 | TGTGCCAGTAGTATTACGTTAACGGGAGGGCCAGATACGCAGTATTTT | CASSITLTGGPDTQYF
TRBJ2-3 | - | TRBD1 | 17 | TRBV11-2 | TGTGCCAGCAGCTTAGCCCAAGGGGGACAGGGCTTGGATACGCAGTATTTT | CASSLAQGGQGLDTQYF
TRBJ2-7 | few | TRBD1 | 15 | TRBV28 | TGTGCCAGCAGTTTTTGGCAGGGGGCCTCCTACGAGCAGTACTTC | CASSFWQGASYEQYF
TRBJ1-2 | - | - | 15 | TRBV5-1 | TGCGCCAGCAGCTTGGGGACAGCAGGCGTTGGAGGCTACACCTTC | CASSLGTAGVGGYTF
TRBJ2-1 | - | TRBD2 | 13 | TRBV7-2 | TGTGCCAGCACCGCCTTAGCGGGGAATGAGCAGTTCTTC | CASTALAGNEQFF
TRBJ2-7 | once | TRBD2 | 13 | TRBV10-3 | TGTGCCATCAGTGGACTAGCGGTCCCCGAGCAGTACTTC | CAISGLAVPEQYF
TRBJ2-1 | - | TRBD1 | 16 | TRBV28 | TGTGCCAGCAGCCGCGGAGCGGGACAGGGGTACAATGAGCAGTTCTTC | CASSRGAGQGYNEQFF
TRBJ2-1 | - | - | 16 | TRBV7-9 | TGTGCCAGCAGCATAAGACGGGGGAGGAACTACAATGAGCAGTTCTTC | CASSIRRGRNYNEQFF
TRBJ2-3 | - | - | 13 | TRBV18 | TGTGCCAGCTCCATCGGTTACACAGATACGCAGTATTTT | CASSIGYTDTQYF
TRBJ2-5 | - | - | 14 | TRBV27 | TGTGCCAGCAGTTTATGGGGAGGGGGAGAGACCCAGTACTTC | CASSLWGGGETQYF
TRBJ1-6 | - | - | 13 | TRBV30 | TGTGCCTGGAGTGCCTCGGTGAATTCACCCCTCCACTTT | CAWSASVNSPLHF
TRBJ2-1 | - | - | 17 | TRBV27 | TGTGCCAGCAGTTTCAGGCCAGCGGAGCCACCCTACAATGAGCAGTTCTTC | CASSFRPAEPPYNEQFF
TRBJ2-1 | many | TRBD2 | 14 | TRBV7-3 | TGTGCCAGCAGCTACTGGACTAGCGGGAGCGAGCAGTTCTTC | CASSYWTSGSEQFF
TRBJ2-1 | - | - | 13 | TRBV2 | TGTGCCAGCCGAATTGGGCTCAACAATGAGCAGTTCTTC | CASRIGLNNEQFF
TRBJ1-6 | once | TRBD1 | 14 | TRBV10-2 | TGCGCCACAGGGACAGGCGCTTATAATTCACCCCTCCACTTT | CATGTGAYNSPLHF
TRBJ2-2 | once | - | 15 | TRBV5-1 | TGCGCCAGCAGCTTAGAGGGAAGCGGCACCGGGGAGCTGTTTTTT | CASSLEGSGTGELFF
TRBJ2-7 | - | TRBD2 | 16 | TRBV11-1 | TGTGCCAGCAGCTCCGTAGCGGGAGGTAACTCCTACGAGCAGTACTTC | CASSSVAGGNSYEQYF
TRBJ2-3 | - | - | 13 | TRBV25-1 | TGTGCCAGCAGCCCCCAGGGCACAGATACGCAGTATTTT | CASSPQGTDTQYF
TRBJ2-2 | - | - | 14 | TRBV19 | TGTGCCAGTAAAAGGGTCACGAACACCGGGGAGCTGTTTTTT | CASKRVTNTGELFF
TRBJ2-7 | - | - | 14 | TRBV27 | TGTGCCAGCAGTCCCCCGGGGGGCTGGGACGAGCAGTACTTC | CASSPPGGWDEQYF
TRBJ1-1 | few | - | 13 | TRBV7-2 | TGTGCCAGCAGCTTGACCAGATACACTGAAGCTTTCTTT | CASSLTRYTEAFF